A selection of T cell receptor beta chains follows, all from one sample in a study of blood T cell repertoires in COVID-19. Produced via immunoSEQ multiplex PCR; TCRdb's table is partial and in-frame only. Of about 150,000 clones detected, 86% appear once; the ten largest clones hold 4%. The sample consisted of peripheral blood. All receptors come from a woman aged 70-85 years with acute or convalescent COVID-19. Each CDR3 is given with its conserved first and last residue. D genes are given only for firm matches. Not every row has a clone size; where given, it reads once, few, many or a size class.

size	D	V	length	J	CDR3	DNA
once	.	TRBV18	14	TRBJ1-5	CASSPLSSNQPQHF	TGTGCCAGCTCACCTCTTTCTAGCAATCAGCCCCAGCATTTT
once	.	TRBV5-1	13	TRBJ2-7	CASSSHTPGEQYF	TGCGCCAGCAGCTCTCACACTCCGGGGGAGCAGTACTTC
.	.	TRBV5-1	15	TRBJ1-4	CASSFGGGSGEKLFF	TGCGCCAGCAGCTTTGGGGGCGGATCTGGAGAAAAACTGTTTTTT
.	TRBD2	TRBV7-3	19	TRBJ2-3	CASSSDDEGLAGSTDTQYF	TGTGCCAGCAGCTCCGACGACGAGGGACTAGCGGGGAGCACAGATACGCAGTATTTT
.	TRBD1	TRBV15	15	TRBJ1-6	CATSRDVGGNSPLHF	TGTGCCACCAGCAGAGATGTAGGGGGCAATTCACCCCTCCACTTT
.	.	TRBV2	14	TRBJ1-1	CASSAELQNTEAFF	TGTGCCAGCAGTGCGGAACTACAGAACACTGAAGCTTTCTTT
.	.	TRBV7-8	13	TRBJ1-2	CASSPDRNYGYTF	TGTGCCAGCAGCCCAGACAGAAACTATGGCTACACCTTC
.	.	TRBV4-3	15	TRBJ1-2	CASSRSYTSAYGYTF	TGCGCCAGCAGCCGCTCATATACATCCGCCTATGGCTACACCTTC
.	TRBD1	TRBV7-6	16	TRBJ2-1	CASSGRPGGSRNEQFF	TGTGCCAGCAGCGGCAGACCAGGGGGCTCGAGGAATGAGCAGTTCTTC
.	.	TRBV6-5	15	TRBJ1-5	CASSYGRGVEQPQHF	TGTGCCAGCAGTTACGGCCGGGGGGTGGAGCAGCCCCAGCATTTT
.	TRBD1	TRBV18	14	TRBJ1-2	CASGGQGAGYGYTF	TGTGCCAGCGGGGGACAGGGGGCAGGCTATGGCTACACCTTC
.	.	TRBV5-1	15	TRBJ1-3	CASSLGTNSGNTIYF	TGCGCCAGCAGCTTGGGGACTAACTCTGGAAACACCATATATTTT
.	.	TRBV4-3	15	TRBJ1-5	CASSQDPGGNQPQHF	TGCGCCAGCAGCCAAGATCCGGGAGGCAATCAGCCCCAGCATTTT
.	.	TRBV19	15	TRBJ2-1	CASSNGGGTYNEQFF	TGTGCCAGTAGTAACGGCGGGGGCACTTACAATGAGCAGTTCTTC
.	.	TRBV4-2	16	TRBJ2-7	CASSQDWGGQAREQYF	TGTGCCAGCAGCCAAGATTGGGGGGGCCAGGCTAGAGAGCAGTACTTC
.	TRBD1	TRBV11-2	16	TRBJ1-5	CASSPGTGEPHQPQHF	TGTGCCAGCAGCCCAGGGACAGGGGAGCCCCATCAGCCCCAGCATTTT
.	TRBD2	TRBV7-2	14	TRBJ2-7	CASSAGLASYEQYF	TGTGCCAGCAGCGCGGGACTAGCGAGCTACGAGCAGTACTTC
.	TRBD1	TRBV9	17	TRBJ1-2	CASSVADRGTINYGYTF	TGTGCCAGCAGCGTAGCGGACAGGGGGACCATAAACTATGGCTACACCTTC
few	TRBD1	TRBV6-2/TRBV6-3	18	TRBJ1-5	CASSYLDRDSSSNQPQHF	TGTGCCAGCAGTTACTTGGACAGGGACAGCTCTAGCAATCAGCCCCAGCATTTT
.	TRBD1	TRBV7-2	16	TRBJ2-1	CASSLAAGGQYNEQFF	TGTGCCAGCAGCTTAGCGGCAGGGGGACAGTACAATGAGCAGTTCTTC
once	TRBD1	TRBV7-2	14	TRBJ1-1	CASSLDRMNTEAFF	TGTGCCAGCAGCTTGGACAGGATGAACACTGAAGCTTTCTTT
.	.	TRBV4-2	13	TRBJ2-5	CASSQEGRETQYF	TGTGCCAGCAGCCAAGAGGGGAGAGAGACCCAGTACTTC
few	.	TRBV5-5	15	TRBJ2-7	CASSWRLASVYEQYF	TGTGCCAGCAGCTGGCGGCTGGCTAGTGTCTACGAGCAGTACTTC
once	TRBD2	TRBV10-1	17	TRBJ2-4	CASSESWAGEAKNIQYF	TGCGCCAGCAGTGAGAGTTGGGCGGGAGAGGCCAAAAACATTCAGTACTTC
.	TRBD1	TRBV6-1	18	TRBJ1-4	CASSEGRTGGARNEKLFF	TGTGCCAGCAGCGAAGGGCGGACAGGGGGCGCCAGGAATGAAAAACTGTTTTTT
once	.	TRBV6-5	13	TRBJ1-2	CASSLTAGYGYTF	TGTGCCAGCAGTTTAACCGCCGGCTATGGCTACACCTTC
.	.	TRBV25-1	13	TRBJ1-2	CASSDWTVYGYTF	TGTGCCAGCAGTGACTGGACAGTCTATGGCTACACCTTC
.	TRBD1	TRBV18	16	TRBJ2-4	CASSPRQGKGKNIQYF	TGTGCCAGCTCACCAAGACAGGGGAAGGGTAAAAACATTCAGTACTTC
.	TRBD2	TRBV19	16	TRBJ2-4	CASSSGGRPYKNIQYF	TGTGCCAGTAGTTCCGGCGGGAGGCCCTACAAAAACATTCAGTACTTC
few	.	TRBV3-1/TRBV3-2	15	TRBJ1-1	CASSQEGVRDTEAFF	TGTGCCAGCAGCCAAGAAGGAGTCCGAGACACTGAAGCTTTCTTT
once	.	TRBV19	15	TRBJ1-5	CASMGEGGGNQPQHF	TGTGCCAGTATGGGGGAGGGAGGAGGCAATCAGCCCCAGCATTTT
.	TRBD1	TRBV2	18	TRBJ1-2	CASRGPPGQGETHYGYTF	TGTGCCAGCAGAGGCCCCCCGGGACAGGGAGAAACCCACTATGGCTACACCTTC
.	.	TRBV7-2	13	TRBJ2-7	CASSLGGPYEQYF	TGTGCCAGCAGCTTGGGGGGTCCCTACGAGCAGTACTTC
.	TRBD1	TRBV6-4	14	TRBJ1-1	CASSDSHRGTEAFF	TGTGCCAGCAGTGACTCCCACAGGGGAACTGAAGCTTTCTTT
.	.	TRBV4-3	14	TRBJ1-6	CASSQDFRGSPLHF	TGCGCCAGCAGCCAAGACTTCCGGGGTTCACCCCTCCACTTT
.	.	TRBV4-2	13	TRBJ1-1	CASSPTGYTEAFF	TGTGCCAGCAGCCCTACGGGGTACACTGAAGCTTTCTTT
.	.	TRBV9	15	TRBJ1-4	CASSSQPTGNEKLFF	TGTGCCAGCAGCTCGCAACCGACGGGAAATGAAAAACTGTTTTTT
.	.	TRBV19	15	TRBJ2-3	CASSRGGRGPDTQYF	TGTGCCAGTAGTCGAGGGGGAAGAGGCCCAGATACGCAGTATTTT
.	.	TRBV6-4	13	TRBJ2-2	CASSSQATGELFF	TGTGCCAGCAGTTCACAGGCCACCGGGGAGCTGTTTTTT
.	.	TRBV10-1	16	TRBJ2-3	CASSESLRGGPDTQYF	TGCGCCAGCAGTGAGTCTTTGAGGGGGGGCCCAGATACGCAGTATTTT
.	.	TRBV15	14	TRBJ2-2	CATSRVQGTGELFF	TGTGCCACCAGCAGAGTACAGGGAACCGGGGAGCTGTTTTTT
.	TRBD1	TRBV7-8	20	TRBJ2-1	CASSLAGGTGPVGKYNEQFF	TGTGCCAGCAGCTTAGCGGGGGGGACAGGGCCAGTGGGGAAATACAATGAGCAGTTCTTC
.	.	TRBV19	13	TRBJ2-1	CASSIRDYNEQFF	TGTGCCAGTAGTATACGGGATTACAATGAGCAGTTCTTC
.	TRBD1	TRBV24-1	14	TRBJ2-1	CATSPGQGFHEQFF	TGTGCCACCAGTCCGGGACAGGGGTTCCATGAGCAGTTCTTC
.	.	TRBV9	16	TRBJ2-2	CASGARDRPNTGELFF	TGTGCCAGCGGGGCCCGAGACAGGCCAAACACCGGGGAGCTGTTTTTT
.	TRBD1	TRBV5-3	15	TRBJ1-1	CARSWDRGKGTEAFF	TGTGCCAGAAGCTGGGACAGGGGGAAGGGCACTGAAGCTTTCTTT
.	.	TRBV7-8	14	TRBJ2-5	CAMSKTGGQETQYF	TGTGCCATGTCCAAGACAGGCGGACAAGAGACCCAGTACTTC
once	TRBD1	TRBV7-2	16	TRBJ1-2	CASSPRGQGVGYGYTF	TGTGCCAGCAGCCCCCGGGGACAGGGGGTGGGCTATGGCTACACCTTC
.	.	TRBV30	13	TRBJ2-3	CAWSEQVTDTQYF	TGTGCCTGGAGTGAACAGGTAACAGATACGCAGTATTTT
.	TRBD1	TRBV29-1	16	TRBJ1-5	CSVEGQDRAVGQPQHF	TGCAGCGTTGAAGGACAGGACAGGGCCGTGGGACAGCCCCAGCATTTT
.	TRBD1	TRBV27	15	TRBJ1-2	CASSRSGGSNYGYTF	TGTGCCAGCAGCCGATCAGGGGGCTCTAACTATGGCTACACCTTC
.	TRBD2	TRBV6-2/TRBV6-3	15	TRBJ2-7	CASSPPGSGAYEQYF	TGTGCCAGCAGTCCCCCGGGGAGCGGGGCGTACGAGCAGTACTTC
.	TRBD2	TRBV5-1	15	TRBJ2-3	CASSSGGVGTDTQYF	TGCGCCAGCAGTTCCGGGGGGGTCGGCACAGATACGCAGTATTTT
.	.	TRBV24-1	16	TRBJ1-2	CATSDSTERANYGYTF	TGTGCCACCAGTGATTCCACGGAACGGGCTAACTATGGCTACACCTTC
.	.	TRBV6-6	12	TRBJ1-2	CAAVGPPYGYTF	TGTGCCGCGGTGGGTCCCCCTTATGGCTACACCTTC
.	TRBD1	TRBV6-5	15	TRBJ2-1	CASSLTGGAHNEQFF	TGTGCCAGCAGCCTAACAGGGGGCGCCCACAATGAGCAGTTCTTC
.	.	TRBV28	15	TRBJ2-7	CASSLGPSGVHEQYF	TGTGCCAGCAGTTTAGGTCCCTCCGGTGTACACGAGCAGTACTTC
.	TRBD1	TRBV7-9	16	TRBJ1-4	CASSLGDRGTNEKLFF	TGTGCCAGCAGCTTAGGAGACAGGGGCACTAATGAAAAACTGTTTTTT
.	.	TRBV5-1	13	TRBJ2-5	CASSPRSSETQYF	TGCGCCAGCAGCCCCCGTAGCAGTGAGACCCAGTACTTC